The next 21 T cell receptor beta chains were all read from a single sample in a study of control samples from healthy donors and cancer patients (dated by TCRdb to 2020 to 2021). The protocol used for the library was the immunoSEQ multiplex PCR assay. Not all clones reach the TCRdb copy of this immuneACCESS table, which keeps in-frame sequences only. Checked studies attribute under half of the gap to unresolved V genes and leave the rest unexplained. The sample table shows about 95,000 clones, and about 85% are seen once. Together, the top ten hold approximately 19% of the sample. The sequencing input was blood. The receptors originated from a man between 25 and 39 years old in good health.

The CDR3 spells CASSYSYSRTEAFF. The CDR3 bases are TGTGCCAGCAGTTACTCGTACAGCCGGACTGAAGCTTTCTTT. The chain recombines TRBV6-5 with TRBJ1-1, with D uncertain. CDR3 length equals 14 residues. Germline V gives CDR1 MNHEY, CDR2 SVGAGI. The V gene lost 0 bases and the J gene lost 5 bases, with 10 bases spanning the gap.

This clone was detected only a few times. The chain joins TRBV24-1 to TRBJ2-6; 7 nucleotides line up with TRBD1. This CDR3 contains 19 residues. The germline V gene encodes CDR1 KGHDR and CDR2 SFDVKD. Trimming at V came to 3 bases and at J to 0 bases, leaving 10 bases not matched to a gene. DNA of the CDR3: TGTGCCACCAGTGATCCTCGGGACAGTCGGAGCTCTGGGGCCAACGTCCTGACTTTC. As protein: CATSDPRDSRSSGANVLTF.

This chain links TRBV5-1 with TRBJ2-5; 9 bases are a match to TRBD1. The CDR3 is made up of 15 amino acids. From germline, CDR1 is SGHRS and CDR2 YFSETQ. V was clipped by 4 bases and J by 3 bases; unmatched bases: 7. The CDR3 DNA sequence: TGCGCCAGCAGCCCAGACAGGGGGATGGAAGAGACCCAGTACTTC. It yields the protein CASSPDRGMEETQYF.

The chain uses TRBV6-6 and TRBJ1-1; maybe TRBD1 (6 bases). The CDR3 length is 14 residues. CDR1 and CDR2 from the germline V gene are MNHNY and SVGAGI (reference sequence). Trimming cost V 0 bases and J 8 bases, with 13 bases left between them. The CDR3 bases are TGTGCCAGCAGTTACTCATGGGACAATCAAGAAGCTTTCTTT. It specifies CASSYSWDNQEAFF.

This chain joins TRBV5-1 and TRBJ2-2; D uncertain. There are 13 residues in the CDR3. V lost 4 bases, J lost 2 bases, and 6 bases lay in between. Germline assignment: CDR1 SGHRS and CDR2 YFSETQ. The DNA for the CDR3 is TGCGCCAGCAGCATATATAACACCGGGGAGCTGTTTTTT. It translates to CASSIYNTGELFF.

The chain couples TRBV19 to TRBJ1-4, with D uncertain. V lost 4 bases to trimming and J lost 4 bases, with 13 bases between them. Germline V lookup: CDR1 LNHDA, CDR2 SQIVND (reference sequence). CDR3 length: 15 residues. In DNA form, the CDR3 reads TGTGCCAGTAGTACAATGGACCGGAGTAATGAAAAACTGTTTTTT. It specifies CASSTMDRSNEKLFF.

The rearrangement joins TRBV6-6 to TRBJ2-7, with D perhaps TRBD1 (6 bases). V gave up 0 bases and J gave up 0 bases, with 12 bases separating them. The CDR3 sequence is 16 residues long. Germline values: CDR1 MNHNY, CDR2 SVGAGI (reference sequence). Here the CDR3 DNA reads TGTGCCAGCAGTTACTCTATGAGGGGGAGCTCCTACGAGCAGTACTTC. Protein sequence: CASSYSMRGSSYEQYF.

The rearrangement links TRBV5-1 to TRBJ1-2, with D possibly matching TRBD1 (5 bases). This CDR3 has 15 residues. Per germline, CDR1 SGHRS and CDR2 YFSETQ. With 0 bases removed from V and 7 bases from J, the gap between germline ends came to 16 bases. CDR3 loop: CASSLGGDWLIGYTF. The CDR3 DNA is TGCGCCAGCAGCTTGGGAGGGGATTGGTTGATTGGCTACACCTTC.

The chain employs TRBV5-6 and TRBJ1-2; 9 bases line up with TRBD1. CDR1 is SGHDT and CDR2 is YYEEEE in the germline V gene. Trimming removed 1 base from V and 7 bases from J; junction bases left unmatched: 2. This CDR3 spans 13 amino acids. The CDR3 is CASSLRDRAGYTF. The DNA of the CDR3 is TGTGCCAGCAGCTTGCGGGACAGGGCTGGCTACACCTTC.

The CDR3 region has the DNA TGTGCCAGCAGTAACAGGGGGCGCTCAACCAAAAACATTCAGTACTTC. This codes for CASSNRGRSTKNIQYF. The chain employs TRBV27 and TRBJ2-4, with TRBD1 matching over 9 bases. CDR1 is MNHEY and CDR2 is SMNVEV in the germline V gene (reference sequence). Trimming took 5 bases from V and 2 from J; bases not matched to a gene: 7. The CDR3 spans 16 residues.

This chain connects TRBV5-1 to TRBJ2-2; D may correspond to TRBD1 or TRBD2 (6 bases each). Germline loops: CDR1 SGHRS, CDR2 YFSETQ. The CDR3 covers 14 residues. Trimming stripped 3 bases from V and 4 bases from J, with 10 bases between. The CDR3 region is CASSWGAPTGELFF. The CDR3 nucleotides read TGCGCCAGCAGCTGGGGGGCCCCCACCGGGGAGCTGTTTTTT.

V is TRBV27 and J is TRBJ2-7; D gene uncertain. The CDR3 has 13 amino acids. The ends were cut back, 5 bases at V and 1 base at J, with 9 bases in the middle. The germline gives CDR1 MNHEY, CDR2 SMNVEV (reference sequence). CDR3 sequence reads: CASSRVRSYEQYF. As DNA, the CDR3 is TGTGCCAGCAGTCGAGTGAGGTCCTACGAGCAGTACTTC.

The V call is TRBV19, the J call TRBJ1-2; the match to TRBD1 covers 8 bases. CDR3 length: 14 amino acids. Losses at the gene ends were 4 bases for V and 8 bases for J; bases not matched to a gene: 9. Germline V gene data show CDR1 as LNHDA and CDR2 as SQIVND (reference sequence). CDR3 DNA: TGTGCCAGTAGTAACTTTGACAGGGGAGGAGGCTACACCTTC. It translates to CASSNFDRGGGYTF.

The chain has TRBV12-3 or TRBV12-4 and TRBJ2-3; unclear D gene. This CDR3 spans 12 amino acids. V was pared by 6 bases and J by 3 bases, with 7 bases between. CDR3 sequence reads: CASRRLTDTQYF. CDR3 sequence (DNA): TGTGCCAGCAGGCGGTTGACAGATACGCAGTATTTT.

This chain links TRBV7-9 with TRBJ2-7; tentatively, D is TRBD1 or TRBD2 (5 bases each). The CDR3 sequence is 13 residues long. Germline values: CDR1 SEHNR, CDR2 FQNEAQ (reference sequence). The germline V and J ends were trimmed by 5 bases and 0 bases, with 8 bases remaining between them. CDR3 loop: CASSRDGSYEQYF. The CDR3 bases are TGTGCCAGCAGCCGGGACGGCTCCTACGAGCAGTACTTC. Variable domain in full (rest from reference TRBV7-9 and TRBJ2-7): DTGVSQNPRHKITKRGQNVTFRCDPISEHNRLYWYRQTLGQGPEFLTYFQNEAQLEKSRLLSDRFSAERPKGSFSTLEIQRTEQGDSAMYLCASSRDGSYEQYFGPGTRLTVT.

This clone was detected only once. The chain is built from TRBV19 and TRBJ1-4; the D is unclear. The CDR3 length is 15 residues. Per germline, CDR1 LNHDA and CDR2 SQIVND (reference sequence). Trimming took off 7 bases at V and 2 bases at J, with 14 bases between the two ends. CDR3 amino acids: CASTLDPSTNEKLFF. The CDR3 coding sequence is TGTGCCAGTACCCTGGACCCTTCGACTAATGAAAAACTGTTTTTT.

The chain is built from TRBV5-1 and TRBJ1-4, with a tentative D call TRBD1 (5 bases). CDR3 size: 14 residues. Germline V gives CDR1 SGHRS, CDR2 YFSETQ. V was trimmed by 4 bases and J by 8 bases, leaving 15 bases between them. CDR3 amino acids: CASSLEGRAEKLFF. The CDR3 DNA follows: TGCGCCAGCAGCCTCGAGGGGCGCGCCGAAAAACTGTTTTTT.

The rearrangement uses TRBV6-2 or TRBV6-3 and TRBJ1-6; TRBD1 agrees at 7 bases. The V gene end was trimmed by 2 bases and the J gene end by 0 bases; junction bases not matched to a gene: 7. CDR3 length: 18 amino acids. The V gene's germline CDR1 is MNHEY and CDR2 SVGEGT. The CDR3 sequence: CASSYPGQRSSYNSPLHF. The DNA for the CDR3 is TGTGCCAGCAGTTACCCGGGACAGAGGAGCTCCTATAATTCACCCCTCCACTTT.

J is TRBJ1-5 and V is TRBV6-1; weak D call: TRBD1 (5 bases). Deletions cut 0 bases from V and 0 bases from J, with 18 bases between. The CDR3 length is 19 residues. Germline lookup yields CDR1 MNHNS and CDR2 SASEGT. The CDR3 coding sequence is TGTGCCAGCAGTGAAGCTCGAGACAGAATTTGGACTAGCAATCAGCCCCAGCATTTT. Protein sequence: CASSEARDRIWTSNQPQHF.

The chain recombines TRBV27 with TRBJ2-6; D gene unclear. CDR3 length: 16 amino acids. Trimming shortened V by 5 bases and J by 1 base, and 12 bases separated the two germline ends. The V gene's germline CDR1 is MNHEY and CDR2 SMNVEV (reference sequence). CDR3 sequence: CASSDRAMSGANVLTF. The CDR3 DNA sequence: TGTGCCAGCAGTGATAGGGCCATGTCTGGGGCCAACGTCCTGACTTTC.

This clone was recorded once. This chain joins TRBV6-5 and TRBJ1-5, with 7 bases fitting TRBD1. Germline lookup yields CDR1 MNHEY and CDR2 SVGAGI. The CDR3 has 14 residues. V gave up 7 bases and J gave up 7 bases; unmatched junction bases: 10. In nucleotides, the CDR3 is TGTGCCAGCACCGAGAGACAGGGAGGGCAGCCCCAGCATTTT. This translates into CASTERQGGQPQHF.